This TCR beta chain was sequenced in a study of T cells in Graves' hyperthyroidism and ophthalmopathy. General study findings and limits: Most thyroid clonotypes with frequency above 0.001 were detected in blood.

In regard to this clonotype: The target antigen is unknown.

The source material, RNA transcripts, was used to amplify TCR beta CDR3 regions. A first-round RT-PCR of the TCR CDR3 used the HTBI primer set. Using its own MiXCR run on the multiplex PCR reads, TCRdb lists one record per CDR3 protein. This sample yields about 540,000 distinct CDR3 sequences, of which about half are seen a single time; 8.2% belongs to the top ten. CDR3 length: 15 amino acids. Germline CDR1 is LNHDA and CDR2 is SQIVND (reference sequence). Trimming took off 7 bases at V and 1 base at J, with 16 bases between the two ends. An absence of ophthalmopathy progression within 18 months meant stable Graves' hyperthyroidism.

This sequence originates from a woman younger than 35 with Graves' hyperthyroidism. Sequencing was carried out using peripheral blood or thyroid tissue (not recorded which). This chain links TRBV19 with TRBJ1-1, with TRBD1 as a possible D gene (6 bases). CDR3 DNA: TGTGCCAGTAACTGGGGGCGCATAGGGAACACTGAAGCTTTCTTT. This translates into CASNWGRIGNTEAFF.